These 6 T cell receptor beta chains were all obtained from the same sample, sequenced in a study of T cell repertoires in cytomegalovirus infection. TCRdb recomputed calls from the reads with MiXCR, one row per CDR3 protein. The sample records around 290,000 distinct CDR3 sequences, under 30% being singletons. Input material: PBMCs. Receptor source: a human donor in good health (CMV status not recorded). Some clones in this sample may be carry-over from other donors' samples.

This chain joins TRBV27 and TRBJ1-2; 12 bases match TRBD1. V shed 5 bases, J shed 7 bases, and the junction held 5 bases outside the gene matches. The CDR3 is 14 amino acids. Germline values: CDR1 MNHEY, CDR2 SMNVEV (reference sequence). The CDR3 nucleotides read TGTGCCAGCAGTCTGGGGACAGGGGGCTCTGGCTACACCTTC. Amino acids: CASSLGTGGSGYTF.

J is TRBJ2-3 and V is TRBV20-1, with D possibly matching TRBD2 (6 bases). The CDR3 runs 15 residues. Germline V lookup: CDR1 DFQATT, CDR2 SNEGSKA (reference sequence). With 4 bases removed from V and 1 base from J, the gap between germline ends came to 15 bases. The CDR3 region is CSATLTGGGTDTQYF. The CDR3 region has the DNA TGCAGTGCTACTTTAACTGGCGGGGGCACAGATACGCAGTATTTT.

This clonotype has more than one count but fewer than ten. This chain joins TRBV5-1 and TRBJ2-2; D gene unclear. With 0 bases removed from V and 1 base from J, the gap between germline ends came to 10 bases. Per germline, CDR1 SGHRS and CDR2 YFSETQ. The CDR3 consists of 16 residues. The CDR3 is CASSLVAVGNTGELFF. The CDR3 DNA follows: TGCGCCAGCAGCTTGGTGGCAGTTGGGAACACCGGGGAGCTGTTTTTT.

There are a few counts of this clonotype. The chain links TRBV6-1 to TRBJ1-1; the D gene is possibly TRBD1 (6 bases). CDR1 and CDR2 from the germline V gene are MNHNS and SASEGT. V gave up 6 bases and J gave up 0 bases, with 8 bases separating them. The CDR3 covers 13 residues. The CDR3 sequence: CASRQGLNTEAFF. CDR3 DNA sequence: TGTGCCAGCAGACAGGGCTTGAACACTGAAGCTTTCTTT.

V is TRBV28 and J is TRBJ2-2; D perhaps matches TRBD2 (5 bases). Germline CDR1 reads MDHEN; CDR2 reads SYDVKM. Trimming took 6 bases from V and 9 from J, leaving 11 bases between them. This CDR3 contains 12 residues. The CDR3 DNA reads TGTGCCAGCAGGCCCGACTATCGGGAGCTGTTTTTT. Its protein product is CASRPDYRELFF.

The gene calls are TRBV4-2 and TRBJ2-5; D remains ambiguous. The CDR3 contains 14 residues. In germline, CDR1 is LGHNA, CDR2 YNFKEQ. Trimming took off 1 base at V and 2 bases at J, with 8 bases between the two ends. This CDR3 is CASSQGQVQETQYF. For the CDR3, the DNA is TGTGCCAGCAGCCAAGGGCAAGTACAAGAGACCCAGTACTTC.